This T cell receptor beta chain was sequenced for a study of vaccination and CD4 T cells after COVID-19. On this clonotype itself: Its target is not known.

Scientists ran DNA taken from cultured CD4+ T cells through the Oncomine TCR Beta short-read assay for sequencing. MiXCR, applied by TCRdb to the PCR reads, yields one record per CDR3 protein. Of 15,000 or so distinct CDR3 sequences listed, roughly half are singletons. The treatment: roughly ten-day PBMC culture with coronavirus spike peptide pools or control peptides (ViraFEST assay). Germline CDR1 reads MGHRA; CDR2 reads YSYEKL. Trimming took off 4 bases at V and 1 base at J, with 18 bases between the two ends. The CDR3 runs to 17 residues. Sample: cultured CD4+ T cells from blood, taken after SARS-CoV-2 vaccination. The V call is TRBV4-1, the J call TRBJ2-3; perhaps TRBD2 as D (6 bases). The source is a human donor with COVID-19. The CDR3 loop is CASSPLLSRGGTDTQYF. CDR3 DNA sequence: TGCGCCAGCAGCCCCCTCTTATCGCGCGGGGGCACAGATACGCAGTATTTT.